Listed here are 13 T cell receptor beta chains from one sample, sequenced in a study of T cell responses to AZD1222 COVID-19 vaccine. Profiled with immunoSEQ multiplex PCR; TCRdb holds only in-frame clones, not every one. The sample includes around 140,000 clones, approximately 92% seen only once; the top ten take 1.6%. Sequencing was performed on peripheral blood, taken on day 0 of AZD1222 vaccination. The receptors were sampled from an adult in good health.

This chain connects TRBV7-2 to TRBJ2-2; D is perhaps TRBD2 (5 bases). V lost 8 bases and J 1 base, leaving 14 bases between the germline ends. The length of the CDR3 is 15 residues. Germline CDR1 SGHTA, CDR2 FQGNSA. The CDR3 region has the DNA TGTGCCAGCCCAGCTTCCGGACTGAACACCGGGGAGCTGTTTTTT. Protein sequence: CASPASGLNTGELFF.

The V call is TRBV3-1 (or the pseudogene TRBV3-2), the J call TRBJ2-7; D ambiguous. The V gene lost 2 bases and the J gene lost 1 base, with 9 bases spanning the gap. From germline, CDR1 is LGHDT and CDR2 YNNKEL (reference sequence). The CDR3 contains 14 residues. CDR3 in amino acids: CASSQMGRSYEQYF. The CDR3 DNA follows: TGTGCCAGCAGCCAAATGGGAAGGTCCTACGAGCAGTACTTC.

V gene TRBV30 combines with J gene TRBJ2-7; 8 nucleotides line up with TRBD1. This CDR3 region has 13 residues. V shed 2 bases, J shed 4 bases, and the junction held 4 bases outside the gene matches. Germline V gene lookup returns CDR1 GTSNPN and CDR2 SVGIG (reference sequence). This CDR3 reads CAWSTGGLYEQYF. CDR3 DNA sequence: TGTGCCTGGAGTACAGGGGGTTTATACGAGCAGTACTTC.

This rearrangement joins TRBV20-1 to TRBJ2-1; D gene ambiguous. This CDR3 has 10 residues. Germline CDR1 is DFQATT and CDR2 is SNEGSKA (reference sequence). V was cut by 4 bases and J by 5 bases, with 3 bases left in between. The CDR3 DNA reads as TGCAGTGCTATCAACAATGAGCAGTTCTTC. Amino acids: CSAINNEQFF.

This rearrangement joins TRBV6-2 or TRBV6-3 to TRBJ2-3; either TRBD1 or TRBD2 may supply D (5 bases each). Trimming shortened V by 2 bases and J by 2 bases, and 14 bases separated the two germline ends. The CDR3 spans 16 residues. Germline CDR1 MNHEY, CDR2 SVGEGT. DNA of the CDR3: TGTGCCAGCAGTTACGAGGGCAGGGATTACACAGATACGCAGTATTTT. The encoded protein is CASSYEGRDYTDTQYF.

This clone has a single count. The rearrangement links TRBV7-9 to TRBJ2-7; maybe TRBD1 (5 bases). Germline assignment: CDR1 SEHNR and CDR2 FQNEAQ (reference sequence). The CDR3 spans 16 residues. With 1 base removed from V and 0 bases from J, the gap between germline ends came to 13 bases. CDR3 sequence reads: CASSLGGAGYSYEQYF. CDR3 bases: TGTGCCAGCAGCTTAGGGGGCGCAGGGTACTCCTACGAGCAGTACTTC.

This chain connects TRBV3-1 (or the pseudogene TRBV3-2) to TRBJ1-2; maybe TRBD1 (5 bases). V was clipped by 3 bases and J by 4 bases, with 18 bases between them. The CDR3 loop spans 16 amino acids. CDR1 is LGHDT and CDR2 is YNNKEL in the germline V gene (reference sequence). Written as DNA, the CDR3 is TGTGCCAGCAGCCACCTACTACAGGTGGGGGGCTATGGCTACACCTTC. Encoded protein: CASSHLLQVGGYGYTF.

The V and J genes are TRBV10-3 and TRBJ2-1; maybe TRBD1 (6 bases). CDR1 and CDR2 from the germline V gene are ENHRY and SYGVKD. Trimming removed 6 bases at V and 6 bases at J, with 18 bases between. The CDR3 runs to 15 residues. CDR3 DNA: TGTGCCATCAGCCGACAGGCCCCTTCGGGCAATGAGCAGTTCTTC. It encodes CAISRQAPSGNEQFF.

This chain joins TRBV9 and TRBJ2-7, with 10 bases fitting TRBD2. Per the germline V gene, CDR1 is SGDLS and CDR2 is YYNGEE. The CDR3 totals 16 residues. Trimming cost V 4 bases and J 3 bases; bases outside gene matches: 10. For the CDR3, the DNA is TGTGCCAGCAGCCGGAATAAACGGACTAGCGGCTACGAGCAGTACTTC. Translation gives CASSRNKRTSGYEQYF. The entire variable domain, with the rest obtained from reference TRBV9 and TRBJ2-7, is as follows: DSGVTQTPKHLITATGQRVTLRCSPRSGDLSVYWYQQSLDQGLQFLIQYYNGEERAKGNILERFSAQQFPDLHSELNLSSLELGDSALYFCASSRNKRTSGYEQYFGPGTRLTVT.

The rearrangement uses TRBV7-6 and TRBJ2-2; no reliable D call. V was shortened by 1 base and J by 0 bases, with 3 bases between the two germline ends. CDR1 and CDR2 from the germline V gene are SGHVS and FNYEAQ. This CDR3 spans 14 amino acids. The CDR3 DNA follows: TGTGCCAGCAGCTTAGAGGCGAACACCGGGGAGCTGTTTTTT. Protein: CASSLEANTGELFF.

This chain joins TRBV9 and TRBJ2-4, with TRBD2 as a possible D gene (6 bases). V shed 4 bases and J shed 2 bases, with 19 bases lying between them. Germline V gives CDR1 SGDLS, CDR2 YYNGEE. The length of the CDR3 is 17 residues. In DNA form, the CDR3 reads TGTGCCAGCAGCCCCCGGTCCGGGAGAGGGACCAAAAACATTCAGTACTTC. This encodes CASSPRSGRGTKNIQYF.

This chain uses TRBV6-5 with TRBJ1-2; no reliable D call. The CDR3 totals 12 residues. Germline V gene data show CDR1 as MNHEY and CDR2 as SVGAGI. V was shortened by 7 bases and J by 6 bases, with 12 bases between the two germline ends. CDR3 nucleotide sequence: TGTGCCAGCATTCGGTTTTGGGATGGCTACACCTTC. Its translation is CASIRFWDGYTF.

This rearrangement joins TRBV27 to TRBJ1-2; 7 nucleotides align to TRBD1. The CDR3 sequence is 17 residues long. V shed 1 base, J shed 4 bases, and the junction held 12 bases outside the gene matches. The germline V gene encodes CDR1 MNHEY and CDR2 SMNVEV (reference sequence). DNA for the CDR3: TGTGCCAGCAGTTTATGGGGTGGCGTCAGGGGGATCTATGGCTACACCTTC. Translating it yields CASSLWGGVRGIYGYTF.